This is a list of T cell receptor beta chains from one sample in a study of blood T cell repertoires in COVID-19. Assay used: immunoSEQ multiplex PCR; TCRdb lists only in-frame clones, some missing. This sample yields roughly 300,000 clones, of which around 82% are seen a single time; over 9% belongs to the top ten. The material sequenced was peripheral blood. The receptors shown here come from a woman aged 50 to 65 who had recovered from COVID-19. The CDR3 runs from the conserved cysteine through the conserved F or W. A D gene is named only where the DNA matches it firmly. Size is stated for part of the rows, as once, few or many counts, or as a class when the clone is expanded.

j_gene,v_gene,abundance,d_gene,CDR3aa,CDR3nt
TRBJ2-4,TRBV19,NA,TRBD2,CASSSGLAGSKNIQYF,TGTGCCAGTAGTTCGGGACTAGCGGGATCAAAAAACATTCAGTACTTC
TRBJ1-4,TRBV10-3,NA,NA,CATSRGIVGEKLFF,TGTGCCACCTCGCGGGGGATAGTGGGGGAAAAACTGTTTTTT
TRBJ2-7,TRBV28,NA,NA,CASIRGAGNEQYF,TGTGCCAGCATCCGGGGGGCGGGCAACGAGCAGTACTTC
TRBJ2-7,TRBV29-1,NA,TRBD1,CSVTLGTGAYEQYF,TGCAGCGTGACCCTGGGGACAGGGGCCTACGAGCAGTACTTC
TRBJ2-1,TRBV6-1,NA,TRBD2,CASSEALPGLAGIRNEQFF,TGTGCCAGCAGTGAAGCGCTTCCGGGTCTAGCGGGAATAAGGAATGAGCAGTTCTTC
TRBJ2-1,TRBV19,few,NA,CASSAIRSSYNEQFF,TGTGCCAGTAGCGCTATAAGGAGCTCCTACAATGAGCAGTTCTTC
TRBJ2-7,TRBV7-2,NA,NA,CASSLDYDSSYEQYF,TGTGCCAGCAGCTTAGACTACGATAGCTCCTACGAGCAGTACTTC
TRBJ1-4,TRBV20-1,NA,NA,CSARSSEKLFF,TGCAGTGCTAGAAGTAGTGAAAAACTGTTTTTT
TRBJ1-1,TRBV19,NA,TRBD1,CASSIAGTGLSHTEAFF,TGTGCCAGTAGTATAGCGGGGACAGGGCTTTCGCACACTGAAGCTTTCTTT
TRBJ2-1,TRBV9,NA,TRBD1,CASSGSGTGNEQFF,TGTGCCAGCAGCGGTTCCGGGACAGGGAATGAGCAGTTCTTC
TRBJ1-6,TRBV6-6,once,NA,CASSPQQGYNSPLHF,TGTGCCAGCAGTCCTCAACAGGGATATAATTCACCCCTCCACTTT
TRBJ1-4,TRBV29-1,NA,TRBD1,CSVAGTGGFQNEKLFF,TGCAGCGTTGCCGGGACAGGGGGATTTCAGAATGAAAAACTGTTTTTT
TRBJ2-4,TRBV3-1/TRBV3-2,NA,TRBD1,CASSPSDRVSENIQYF,TGTGCCAGCAGCCCATCAGACAGGGTGTCGGAAAACATTCAGTACTTC
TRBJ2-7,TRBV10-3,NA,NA,CAIRPTGTNYEQYF,TGTGCCATCAGACCAACAGGGACTAACTACGAGCAGTACTTC
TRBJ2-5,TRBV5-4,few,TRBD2,CASSFGQAGVGLGETQYF,TGTGCCAGCAGCTTTGGGCAAGCGGGAGTGGGTTTGGGAGAGACCCAGTACTTC
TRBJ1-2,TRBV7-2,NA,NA,CASSIGQLGGYTF,TGTGCCAGCAGCATTGGACAGCTCGGGGGCTACACCTTC
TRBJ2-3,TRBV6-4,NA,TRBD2,CASSEIGSGIPDTQYF,TGTGCCAGCAGTGAAATAGGTAGCGGGATCCCAGATACGCAGTATTTT
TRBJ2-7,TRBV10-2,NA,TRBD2,CASRTSGTLYEQYF,TGCGCCAGCCGTACTAGCGGGACCCTTTACGAGCAGTACTTC
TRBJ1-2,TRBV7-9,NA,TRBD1,CASRPRDREGPVYGYTF,TGTGCCAGCAGGCCCCGGGACAGGGAGGGGCCTGTCTATGGCTACACCTTC
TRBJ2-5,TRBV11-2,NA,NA,CASSPAETQYF,TGTGCCAGCAGCCCTGCGGAGACCCAGTACTTC
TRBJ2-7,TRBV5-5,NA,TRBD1,CASSFTVGQGNEQYF,TGTGCCAGCAGCTTCACTGTAGGACAGGGGAACGAGCAGTACTTC
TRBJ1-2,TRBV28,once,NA,CASRPGQPGGYTF,TGTGCCAGCAGACCGGGACAACCAGGAGGCTACACCTTC
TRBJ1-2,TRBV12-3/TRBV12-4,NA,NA,CASRTGTYGYTF,TGTGCCAGCAGAACCGGGACATATGGCTACACCTTC
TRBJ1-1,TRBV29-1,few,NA,CSVNTGLLNTEAFF,TGCAGCGTTAATACAGGGCTCCTGAACACTGAAGCTTTCTTT
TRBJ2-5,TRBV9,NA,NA,CASRAVQETQYF,TGTGCCAGCCGTGCGGTCCAAGAGACCCAGTACTTC
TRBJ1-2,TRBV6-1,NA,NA,CASSEAANYGYTF,TGTGCCAGCAGTGAGGCAGCTAACTATGGCTACACCTTC
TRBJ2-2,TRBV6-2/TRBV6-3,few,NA,CASSPTTHELNTGELFF,TGTGCCAGCAGTCCCACGACCCATGAACTAAACACCGGGGAGCTGTTTTTT
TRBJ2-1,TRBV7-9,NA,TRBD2,CASSYRTSGSLNEQFF,TGTGCCAGCAGCTACAGGACTAGCGGGAGCCTCAATGAGCAGTTCTTC
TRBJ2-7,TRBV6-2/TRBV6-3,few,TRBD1,CASSYEGRGPYEQYF,TGTGCCAGCAGTTACGAGGGCAGGGGGCCCTACGAGCAGTACTTC
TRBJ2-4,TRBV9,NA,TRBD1,CASSDRQGEGIQYF,TGTGCCAGCAGCGATCGACAGGGGGAGGGCATTCAGTACTTC
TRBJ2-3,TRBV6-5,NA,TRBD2,CASSYGGGRVDTQYF,TGTGCCAGCAGTTACGGCGGGGGGCGTGTAGATACGCAGTATTTT
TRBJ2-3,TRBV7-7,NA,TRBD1,CASSPGQGPDTQYF,TGTGCCAGCAGCCCTGGACAGGGACCAGATACGCAGTATTTT
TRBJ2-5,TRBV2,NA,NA,CASTNRVVKTQYF,TGTGCCAGCACAAACAGGGTAGTGAAGACCCAGTACTTC
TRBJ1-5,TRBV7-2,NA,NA,CASSLGQSSNQPQHF,TGTGCCAGCAGCTTAGGGCAAAGTAGCAATCAGCCCCAGCATTTT
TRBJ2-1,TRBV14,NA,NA,CASSQVLSNEQFF,TGTGCCAGCAGCCAAGTATTGAGTAATGAGCAGTTCTTC
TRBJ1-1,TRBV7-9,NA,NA,CASSSPGDRNTEAFF,TGTGCCAGCAGCTCCCCAGGCGATCGGAACACTGAAGCTTTCTTT
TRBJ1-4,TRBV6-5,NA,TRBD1,CASRRSGGNEKLFF,TGTGCCAGCAGGCGCTCAGGGGGTAATGAAAAACTGTTTTTT
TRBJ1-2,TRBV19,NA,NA,CASSIDRTAGYTF,TGTGCCAGTAGTATAGACCGGACAGCCGGCTACACCTTC
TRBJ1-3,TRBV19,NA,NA,CASSRDRFGNTIYF,TGTGCCAGTAGTCGCGACAGGTTTGGAAACACCATATATTTT
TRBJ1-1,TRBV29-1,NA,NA,CSVAHRLNTEAFF,TGCAGCGTTGCTCACAGGTTGAACACTGAAGCTTTCTTT
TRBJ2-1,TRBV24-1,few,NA,CATTRDNMNKDGSYNEQFF,TGTGCCACCACCCGGGACAATATGAACAAGGACGGCTCCTACAATGAGCAGTTCTTC
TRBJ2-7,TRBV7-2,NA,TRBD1,CASSGRDRGYEQYF,TGTGCCAGCAGCGGGCGGGACAGGGGCTACGAGCAGTACTTC
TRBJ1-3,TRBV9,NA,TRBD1,CASSVADRAGNTIYF,TGTGCCAGCAGCGTAGCGGACAGGGCTGGAAACACCATATATTTT
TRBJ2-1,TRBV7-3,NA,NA,CASSLGGYEQFF,TGTGCCAGCAGCTTAGGGGGGTATGAGCAGTTCTTC
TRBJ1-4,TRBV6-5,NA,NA,CASRPGAPEKLFF,TGTGCCAGCAGGCCGGGAGCCCCCGAAAAACTGTTTTTT